This entry lists 18 T cell receptor beta chains sequenced from one sample in a study of cytomegalovirus exposure and HLA in healthy donors. This PCR relied on a set of 60 Vbeta primers and 13 Jbeta primers. Here immunoSEQ multiplex PCR was the method, and the copy in TCRdb shows in-frame clones only, minus some. The table shows roughly 89,000 clones, with 81% occurring only once. Source material: PBMCs. Receptors were obtained from a woman in her 30s in good health and CMV-seronegative.

The rearrangement uses TRBV7-6 and TRBJ2-3; TRBD2 matches at 8 bases. The CDR3 loop spans 15 amino acids. Germline-derived CDR1 and CDR2 are SGHVS and FNYEAQ. V trimming: 2 bases; J trimming: 3 bases; junction bases outside the gene matches: 4. The CDR3 here is CASSLRPGGTDTQYF. The CDR3, as DNA: TGTGCCAGCAGCTTAAGGCCGGGAGGGACAGATACGCAGTATTTT. The full variable domain, with the rest looked up from reference TRBV7-6 and TRBJ2-3, is GAGVSQSPRYKVTKRGQDVALRCDPISGHVSLYWYRQALGQGPEFLTYFNYEAQQDKSGLPNDRFSAERPEGSISTLTIQRTEQRDSAMYRCASSLRPGGTDTQYFGPGTRLTVL.

This sequence joins TRBV6-5 and TRBJ1-5; no clear D. Germline V gene data show CDR1 as MNHEY and CDR2 as SVGAGI. The CDR3 spans 14 residues. V gave up 2 bases and J gave up 4 bases, with 9 bases separating them. The CDR3 loop is CASSYPGTNQPQHF. CDR3 bases: TGTGCCAGCAGTTACCCAGGCACAAATCAGCCCCAGCATTTT.

The V and J genes are TRBV18 and TRBJ1-5; 7 nucleotides line up with TRBD1. The germline CDR1 and CDR2 sequences are KGHSH and LQKENI. The ends lost 5 bases at V and 4 bases at J; junction bases unmatched: 2. CDR3 size: 13 residues. CDR3 sequence reads: CASSGQVNQPQHF. The CDR3 nucleotides read TGTGCCAGCTCAGGACAGGTTAATCAGCCCCAGCATTTT.

The V gene is TRBV5-4, the J gene TRBJ1-2, with TRBD1 matching over 7 bases. In germline, CDR1 is SGHNT, CDR2 YYREEE (reference sequence). Losses at the gene ends were 0 bases for V and 4 bases for J; bases not matched to a gene: 0. The CDR3 runs 13 residues. The CDR3 spells CASSLGDSYGYTF. In DNA form, the CDR3 reads TGTGCCAGCAGCTTGGGGGACAGCTATGGCTACACCTTC.

The chain has TRBV6-5 and TRBJ1-3; TRBD1 aligns across 7 bases. The junction had 3 bases not matched to a gene; V was cut back by 2 bases and J by 2 bases. The CDR3 totals 15 residues. Germline V lookup: CDR1 MNHEY, CDR2 SVGAGI. The CDR3 sequence: CASSYRGLTGNTIYF. The DNA for the CDR3 is TGTGCCAGCAGTTACAGGGGGCTAACTGGAAACACCATATATTTT.

V and J are TRBV5-4 and TRBJ1-2; TRBD1 matches 7 bases. The CDR3 contains 16 residues. The germline CDR1 and CDR2 sequences are SGHNT and YYREEE (reference sequence). Trimming cost V 0 bases and J 7 bases; bases outside gene matches: 12. The CDR3 loop is CASSLGGVARGTGYTF. The CDR3, as DNA: TGTGCCAGCAGCTTGGGGGGGGTCGCCAGGGGGACTGGCTACACCTTC.

The rearrangement joins TRBV6-1 to TRBJ1-2; 7 bases align to TRBD1. V was clipped by 4 bases and J by 4 bases; unmatched bases: 15. The CDR3 has 17 amino acids. Germline V gene data show CDR1 as MNHNS and CDR2 as SASEGT. CDR3 DNA sequence: TGTGCCAGCAGTGTGCGTTCAGGGGGTCAGCAAGTCTATGGCTACACCTTC. Translated: CASSVRSGGQQVYGYTF.

This clone was observed once. J is TRBJ2-7 and V is TRBV2, with TRBD2 matching over 11 bases. Germline V CDR1 and CDR2: SNHLY, FYNNEI. The CDR3 contains 14 residues. Trimming at V came to 5 bases and at J to 6 bases, leaving 6 bases not matched to a gene. For the CDR3, the DNA is TGTGCCAGCAGTACTAGCGGGAGAACAGTCGAGCAGTACTTC. Its translation is CASSTSGRTVEQYF.

This rearrangement joins TRBV15 to TRBJ1-1; D not resolved. Trimming removed 9 bases from V and 3 bases from J, with 14 bases in between. The CDR3 sequence is 13 residues long. CDR1 and CDR2 from the germline V gene are LNHNV and YYDKDF (reference sequence). The CDR3 DNA is TGTGCCACGTCTGAGGGTTGGGACACTGAAGCTTTCTTT. Its protein is CATSEGWDTEAFF.

The chain uses TRBV5-1 and TRBJ2-1, with D maybe TRBD2 (6 bases). This CDR3 is 14 amino acids long. From germline, CDR1 is SGHRS and CDR2 YFSETQ. Trimming stripped 7 bases from V and 5 bases from J, with 16 bases between. CDR3 amino acids: CASLKGGVNNEQFF. CDR3 nucleotide sequence: TGCGCCAGCCTTAAGGGCGGGGTTAACAATGAGCAGTTCTTC.

This clone was counted a few times. V and J are TRBV15 and TRBJ2-3, with 11 nucleotides matching TRBD2. Germline V gene lookup returns CDR1 LNHNV and CDR2 YYDKDF (reference sequence). The J segment lost 4 bases and the V segment lost 5 bases, leaving 8 bases of the junction unmatched. The CDR3 spans 16 residues. The CDR3 loop is CATSGRLAGLADTQYF. The CDR3 DNA is TGTGCCACCAGCGGACGACTAGCGGGATTGGCAGATACGCAGTATTTT.

This chain connects TRBV9 to TRBJ1-1, with D possibly TRBD1 on 6 matching bases. The CDR3 is made up of 14 amino acids. CDR1 is SGDLS, CDR2 YYNGEE, per germline. Trimming stripped 5 bases from V and 4 bases from J, with 15 bases between. The CDR3 loop reads CASSVNRAGTEAFF. Here the CDR3 DNA reads TGTGCCAGCAGTGTGAACAGGGCGGGCACTGAAGCTTTCTTT.

The CDR3 protein is CASSYPLDTGELFF. In DNA, the CDR3 is TGTGCCAGCAGCTACCCACTGGACACCGGGGAGCTGTTTTTT. The chain links TRBV5-5 to TRBJ2-2, with D hard to call. This CDR3 is built from 14 residues. V shed 3 bases and J shed 3 bases, with 9 bases lying between them. CDR1 is SGHKS, CDR2 YYEKEE, per germline (reference sequence).

This chain uses TRBV19 with TRBJ2-1; 8 nucleotides align to TRBD1. This CDR3 has 16 amino acids. Trimming took 3 bases from V and 2 from J; bases not matched to a gene: 6. Germline CDR1 reads LNHDA; CDR2 reads SQIVND (reference sequence). In DNA, the CDR3 is TGTGCCAGTAGTATGACAGGGGACCTTACCTACAATGAGCAGTTCTTC. Its protein is CASSMTGDLTYNEQFF.

This chain uses TRBV30 with TRBJ2-7; no clear D gene. Trimming removed 5 bases at V and 2 bases at J, with 13 bases between. Germline values: CDR1 GTSNPN, CDR2 SVGIG (reference sequence). The CDR3 totals 13 residues. The CDR3 nucleotides read TGTGCCTGGGAGCCCCCCCGGGCCTACGAGCAGTACTTC. Amino acid sequence: CAWEPPRAYEQYF. Full variable domain (remainder filled in from reference TRBV30 and TRBJ2-7): SQTIHQWPATLVQPVGSPLSLECTVEGTSNPNLYWYRQAAGRGLQLLFYSVGIGQISSEVPQNLSASRPQDRQFILSSKKLLLSDSGFYLCAWEPPRAYEQYFGPGTRLTVT.

This chain links TRBV14 with TRBJ2-7, with a tentative D call TRBD1 (6 bases). CDR1 is SGHDN, CDR2 FVKESK, per germline. V lost 1 base to trimming and J lost 4 bases, with 14 bases between them. The CDR3 contains 15 residues. This CDR3 reads CASSQVGGARYEQYF. DNA for the CDR3: TGTGCCAGCAGCCAAGTAGGGGGAGCGAGGTACGAGCAGTACTTC.

This chain joins TRBV7-8 and TRBJ2-1, with 9 bases fitting TRBD1. Germline values: CDR1 SGHVS, CDR2 FQNEAQ. The CDR3 is 18 residues long. With V trimmed by 5 bases and J by 2 bases, 13 bases remained unmatched. The CDR3 region has the DNA TGTGCCAGCAGCCTCCCCGAGACAGGGGGTCTTCCCTACAATGAGCAGTTCTTC. This sequence encodes CASSLPETGGLPYNEQFF.

In its sample, this clone was seen once. The chain recombines TRBV5-1 with TRBJ1-6, with 10 bases that match TRBD1. This CDR3 contains 14 residues. CDR1 and CDR2 from the germline V gene are SGHRS and YFSETQ. The J segment lost 9 bases and the V segment lost 2 bases, leaving 2 bases of the junction unmatched. The CDR3 DNA follows: TGCGCCAGCAGCTTTGACAGGGGGCGTTCACCCCTCCACTTT. It specifies CASSFDRGRSPLHF. The full variable domain, completed using reference TRBV5-1 and TRBJ1-6, is KAGVTQTPRYLIKTRGQQVTLSCSPISGHRSVSWYQQTPGQGLQFLFEYFSETQRNKGNFPGRFSGRQFSNSRSEMNVSTLELGDSALYLCASSFDRGRSPLHFGNGTRLTVT.